Presented here are 16 T cell receptor beta chains from one specimen sequenced in a study of regulatory and conventional T cells in RAG deficiency. Measured with immunoSEQ multiplex PCR; TCRdb has only the in-frame clones, and not every one. This sample has approximately 22,000 clones, with around 95% found just once. The sorted conventional CD4+ T cells were CD25-low and CD127-high, with genomic DNA sequenced. The data were also submitted as part of a second study, on regulatory T cells. According to that study: The primer mix had 52 TRBV and 13 TRBJ primers.

The material sequenced was CD25- CD4+ T cells sorted from blood. The receptors here all came from a human donor in good health.

The V call is TRBV15, the J call TRBJ1-2; the D gene is possibly TRBD1 (5 bases). Germline assignment: CDR1 LNHNV and CDR2 YYDKDF (reference sequence). Trimming shortened V by 0 bases and J by 4 bases, and 12 bases separated the two germline ends. This CDR3 has 15 amino acids. In DNA form, the CDR3 reads TGTGCCACCAGCAGAGATAAGGGGTATTTCTATGGCTACACCTTC. It encodes CATSRDKGYFYGYTF.

The rearrangement uses TRBV7-3 and TRBJ1-6; tentatively, D is TRBD1 (5 bases). Trimming shortened V by 5 bases and J by 12 bases, and 14 bases separated the two germline ends. The CDR3 extends over 13 amino acids. CDR1 and CDR2 (germline): SGHTA, FQGTGA. The CDR3 DNA reads TGTGCCAGCAGCGCTTCTCCAGGGTTACCCCTCCACTTT. Its protein product is CASSASPGLPLHF.

The chain couples TRBV28 to TRBJ1-1; unclear D gene. CDR1 and CDR2 (germline): MDHEN, SYDVKM. Deletions cut 6 bases from V and 6 bases from J, with 14 bases between. This CDR3 contains 13 residues. The CDR3 DNA is TGTGCCAGCAGCCCCTGGGTGGGAGCTGAAGCTTTCTTT. This codes for CASSPWVGAEAFF.

V is TRBV7-2 and J is TRBJ1-1, with a tentative D call TRBD1 (6 bases). Germline loops: CDR1 SGHTA, CDR2 FQGNSA. CDR3 length: 15 residues. V was cut by 4 bases and J by 6 bases, with 18 bases left in between. The CDR3 DNA reads as TGTGCCAGCAGCTCAAGATACAGGGTACCATCTGAAGCTTTCTTT. It codes for CASSSRYRVPSEAFF.

The chain is built from TRBV30 and TRBJ1-6; no definite D call. Germline CDR1 and CDR2: GTSNPN and SVGIG (reference sequence). V lost 4 bases and J lost 7, with 14 bases in between. CDR3 length: 14 residues. The CDR3 protein is CAWKIAGPNSPLHF. The CDR3 DNA sequence: TGTGCCTGGAAGATCGCCGGTCCAAATTCACCCCTCCACTTT.

This sequence joins TRBV16 and TRBJ1-5; 12 bases are shared with TRBD1. The germline CDR1 and CDR2 sequences are KGHSY and FQNENV. J lost 0 bases, V lost 4 bases, and 10 bases had no gene match. The CDR3 is 19 residues long. CDR3 in amino acids: CASSRNPGQGARSNQPQHF. DNA for the CDR3: TGTGCCAGCAGCCGTAATCCGGGACAGGGGGCGCGTAGCAATCAGCCCCAGCATTTT. Full variable domain (outside the CDR3, taken from reference TRBV16 and TRBJ1-5): GEEVAQTPKHLVRGEGQKAKLYCAPIKGHSYVFWYQQVLKNEFKFLISFQNENVFDETGMPKERFSAKCLPNSPCSLEIQATKLEDSAVYFCASSRNPGQGARSNQPQHFGDGTRLSIL.

The chain carries TRBV12-5 and TRBJ2-1; TRBD2 aligns across 14 bases. Per germline, CDR1 LGHNT and CDR2 FRNRAP. This CDR3 is 17 amino acids long. With V trimmed by 2 bases and J by 8 bases, 8 bases remained unmatched. The CDR3, as DNA: TGTGCTAGTGGTTTGACCCAGACTAGCGGGGGGGTTGATGAGCAGTTCTTC. Translating it yields CASGLTQTSGGVDEQFF. Full variable domain (remainder filled in from reference TRBV12-5 and TRBJ2-1): DARVTQTPRHKVTEMGQEVTMRCQPILGHNTVFWYRQTMMQGLELLAYFRNRAPLDDSGMPKDRFSAEMPDATLATLKIQPSEPRDSAVYFCASGLTQTSGGVDEQFFGPGTRLTVL.

The chain couples TRBV11-1 to TRBJ2-7, with 9 nucleotides matching TRBD1. The germline CDR1 and CDR2 sequences are SGHAT and FQDESV (reference sequence). After removal of 5 bases from V and 4 bases from J, the junction contained 3 bases not matched to a gene. The CDR3 runs 13 residues. The DNA for the CDR3 is TGTGCCAGCAGCCACAGGGGGCTTTACGAGCAGTACTTC. Encoded protein: CASSHRGLYEQYF.

Note on this clone: Other DNA sequences in this sample translate to the same CDR3. This chain uses TRBV7-2 with TRBJ1-1, with TRBD1 as a possible D gene (5 bases). Germline V gene lookup returns CDR1 SGHTA and CDR2 FQGNSA. V gave up 9 bases and J gave up 4 bases, with 21 bases separating them. CDR3 size: 15 residues. DNA of the CDR3: TGTGCCAGTGCACAAGCGGGGCCGCGGGGCACTGAAGCTTTCTTT. This sequence encodes CASAQAGPRGTEAFF.

In its sample, this clone was seen once. The chain carries TRBV18 and TRBJ1-5, with no clear D. CDR3 length equals 14 residues. Trimming shortened V by 3 bases and J by 4 bases, and 10 bases separated the two germline ends. The germline V gene has CDR1 KGHSH and CDR2 LQKENI. The CDR3 sequence: CASSPPGENQPQHF. The CDR3 bases are TGTGCCAGCTCACCCCCGGGAGAAAATCAGCCCCAGCATTTT.

The gene calls are TRBV27 and TRBJ1-5; 8 bases align to TRBD1. CDR1 is MNHEY, CDR2 SMNVEV, per germline (reference sequence). The CDR3 extends over 13 amino acids. V gave up 4 bases and J gave up 4 bases; unmatched junction bases: 0. The CDR3 is CASSWTGNQPQHF. CDR3 nucleotide sequence: TGTGCCAGCAGTTGGACAGGGAATCAGCCCCAGCATTTT.

The chain recombines TRBV19 with TRBJ2-1; 7 bases align to TRBD2. The ends lost 5 bases at V and 11 bases at J; junction bases unmatched: 3. The germline V gene encodes CDR1 LNHDA and CDR2 SQIVND (reference sequence). The CDR3 totals 11 residues. The CDR3 spells CASSSGTKQFF. DNA of the CDR3: TGTGCCAGTAGTTCCGGGACTAAGCAGTTCTTC.

V is TRBV10-2 and J is TRBJ2-1; D perhaps matches TRBD2 (5 bases). The CDR3 totals 16 residues. The V gene lost 5 bases and the J gene lost 4 bases, with 18 bases spanning the gap. CDR1 and CDR2 (germline): WSHSY, SAAADI. The DNA of the CDR3 is TGCGCCAGCAGTTCCGTCCGGGGAGCCCGATACAATGAGCAGTTCTTC. It specifies CASSSVRGARYNEQFF.

The chain carries TRBV6-5 and TRBJ1-5; tentatively, D is TRBD1 (6 bases). The ends were cut back, 3 bases at V and 3 bases at J, with 9 bases in the middle. Germline V gene lookup returns CDR1 MNHEY and CDR2 SVGAGI. The CDR3 length is 14 residues. The CDR3 DNA sequence: TGTGCCAGCAGTTATGGGGACACCAATCAGCCCCAGCATTTT. Encoded protein: CASSYGDTNQPQHF.

V usage is TRBV7-9 and J usage is TRBJ1-4; 7 nucleotides agree with TRBD1. CDR3 length: 14 amino acids. Trimming took 0 bases from V and 5 from J; bases not matched to a gene: 0. Germline V gives CDR1 SEHNR, CDR2 FQNEAQ (reference sequence). The CDR3 DNA follows: TGTGCCAGCAGCTTAGCACAGGGGAATGAAAAACTGTTTTTT. It encodes CASSLAQGNEKLFF.

The chain uses TRBV5-6 and TRBJ2-2; no clear D gene. V gave up 1 base and J gave up 0 bases, with 4 bases separating them. Germline loops: CDR1 SGHDT, CDR2 YYEEEE. The CDR3 is made up of 14 amino acids. DNA for the CDR3: TGTGCCAGCAGCTTGTTCGCGAACACCGGGGAGCTGTTTTTT. Translation gives CASSLFANTGELFF. Variable domain in full (rest from reference TRBV5-6 and TRBJ2-2): DAGVTQSPTHLIKTRGQQVTLRCSPKSGHDTVSWYQQALGQGPQFIFQYYEEEERQRGNFPDRFSGHQFPNYSSELNVNALLLGDSALYLCASSLFANTGELFFGEGSRLTVL.